The 18 T cell receptor beta chains below were found in one sample sequenced in a study of tumour-infiltrating T cells in Burkitt lymphoma. Sequenced by immunoSEQ multiplex PCR; TCRdb stores in-frame clones only, minus some. The table records 8,000 or so clones, over 60% of them present only once. The specimen sequenced was tumor tissue. Every receptor here comes from a human donor with diffuse large B-cell lymphoma.

In DNA, the CDR3 is TGTGCCAGCAGTCGCCGGACTGTTCCTGATACGCAGTATTTT. Residues: CASSRRTVPDTQYF. V usage is TRBV6-5 and J usage is TRBJ2-3, with D maybe TRBD2 (5 bases). The CDR3 totals 14 residues. Trimming took 5 bases from V and 6 from J, leaving 15 bases between them. Germline CDR1 MNHEY, CDR2 SVGAGI.

The chain links TRBV29-1 to TRBJ1-2; TRBD1 is a possible D gene (5 bases). V was trimmed by 7 bases and J by 3 bases, leaving 15 bases between them. Germline lookup yields CDR1 SQVTM and CDR2 ANQGSEA. The CDR3 contains 13 residues. Here the CDR3 reads CSADKGTDYGYTF. The DNA of the CDR3 is TGCAGCGCCGACAAGGGGACGGACTATGGCTACACCTTC.

The sample holds a few counts of this clone. V and J are TRBV9 and TRBJ2-7; 7 bases are shared with TRBD2. V lost 3 bases, J lost 0 bases, and 9 bases stayed unmatched. Germline loops: CDR1 SGDLS, CDR2 YYNGEE. This CDR3 contains 16 residues. CDR3 DNA sequence: TGTGCCAGCAGCGCCCCAGTCGGCGGGGGCTCCTACGAGCAGTACTTC. Its protein product is CASSAPVGGGSYEQYF.

This clone was picked up a small number of times. V usage is TRBV10-1 and J usage is TRBJ1-2; D might be TRBD1 (6 bases). Germline V CDR1 and CDR2: WNHNN, SYGVQD (reference sequence). The CDR3 is 13 residues long. V was cut by 5 bases and J by 4 bases, with 11 bases left in between. CDR3 in amino acids: CASSRTAPYGYTF. The CDR3 DNA reads as TGCGCCAGCAGTCGGACAGCCCCCTATGGCTACACCTTC.

The chain links TRBV4-2 to TRBJ2-7, with a possible D match to TRBD2 (5 bases). V shed 0 bases and J shed 0 bases, with 12 bases lying between them. CDR1 is LGHNA and CDR2 is YNFKEQ in the germline V gene. This CDR3 comprises 16 residues. CDR3 protein: CASSQELITSSYEQYF. In DNA, the CDR3 is TGTGCCAGCAGCCAAGAATTGATCACTAGCTCCTACGAGCAGTACTTC.

The chain joins TRBV7-8 to TRBJ2-1; 11 bases are a match to TRBD2. The CDR3 runs to 19 residues. In germline, CDR1 is SGHVS, CDR2 FQNEAQ. Trimming cost V 1 base and J 0 bases; bases outside gene matches: 8. The CDR3 bases are TGTGCCAGCAGCTTAGTCCTAGCGGGGGGTCGAAGCTCCTACAATGAGCAGTTCTTC. This encodes CASSLVLAGGRSSYNEQFF.

The rearrangement uses TRBV7-9 and TRBJ1-5; D remains ambiguous. V was cut by 1 base and J by 5 bases, with 12 bases left in between. Germline assignment: CDR1 SEHNR and CDR2 FQNEAQ (reference sequence). The CDR3 spans 15 residues. CDR3 DNA sequence: TGTGCCAGCAGCTTAGTAGGAGGTGTTGATCAGCCCCAGCATTTT. Amino acids: CASSLVGGVDQPQHF.

The chain couples TRBV14 to TRBJ1-4, with D maybe TRBD1 (5 bases). Germline V CDR1 and CDR2: SGHDN, FVKESK. This CDR3 is 16 amino acids long. V lost 4 bases and J 10 bases, leaving 22 bases between the germline ends. DNA for the CDR3: TGTGCCAGCAGCCTGAGACCTGTCAGGGCCCGTGCAAAACTGTTTTTT. Translating gives CASSLRPVRARAKLFF.

The gene calls are TRBV2 and TRBJ2-1; 10 bases align to TRBD2. This CDR3 spans 15 amino acids. Per the germline V gene, CDR1 is SNHLY and CDR2 is FYNNEI. The V segment lost 6 bases and the J segment 6 bases; nucleotides outside the gene matches: 8. The CDR3 DNA reads as TGTGCCAGCAGGGAGAGGACTAGCGGACGCAATGAGCAGTTCTTC. This translates into CASRERTSGRNEQFF.

The chain recombines TRBV12-5 with TRBJ1-2; tentative D call: TRBD1 (5 bases). The length of the CDR3 is 13 residues. Trimming took 0 bases from V and 7 from J, leaving 9 bases between them. Germline V gene data show CDR1 as LGHNT and CDR2 as FRNRAP. CDR3 sequence reads: CASGLVYGGGYTF. The CDR3 DNA sequence: TGTGCTAGTGGTTTGGTATATGGGGGTGGCTACACCTTC.

This chain uses TRBV4-1 with TRBJ2-7; D is possibly TRBD1 or TRBD2 (5 bases each). There are 15 residues in the CDR3. V dropped 2 bases and J dropped 6 bases, with 17 bases sitting between them. Germline loops: CDR1 MGHRA, CDR2 YSYEKL. CDR3 bases: TGCGCCAGCAGCCAACGAGAGGGGCAGGGCCTCGAGCAGTACTTC. Its protein product is CASSQREGQGLEQYF.

The chain recombines TRBV5-4 with TRBJ1-2; D not resolved. Trimming shortened V by 2 bases and J by 8 bases, and 7 bases separated the two germline ends. Germline values: CDR1 SGHNT, CDR2 YYREEE (reference sequence). This CDR3 contains 11 residues. The DNA of the CDR3 is TGTGCCAGCAGCTTAAGGGAGGGCTACACCTTC. Its translation: CASSLREGYTF.

V is TRBV6-5 and J is TRBJ1-2, with D perhaps matching TRBD1 (5 bases). Looked up from germline, CDR1 is MNHEY and CDR2 is SVGAGI. The CDR3 has 13 amino acids. V lost 0 bases, J lost 8 bases, and 10 bases lay in between. The CDR3 bases are TGTGCCAGCAGTTACTCATGGGGCTTGGGCTACACCTTC. Translating it yields CASSYSWGLGYTF.

About this clone itself: One end of the junction fails to match germline, which may point to a read error. The gene calls are TRBV2 and TRBJ1-4; 7 bases fit TRBD1. The CDR3 runs 12 residues. Germline V gene data show CDR1 as SNHLY and CDR2 as FYNNEI. Here the CDR3 reads CASTGTVPDVFF. For the CDR3, the DNA is TGTGCCAGCACCGGGACAGTCCCGGACGTTTTCTTT.

The J gene is TRBJ2-1, the V gene TRBV5-1; TRBD2 agrees at 8 bases. V shed 4 bases, J shed 7 bases, and the junction held 10 bases outside the gene matches. CDR1 is SGHRS, CDR2 YFSETQ, per germline. The CDR3 runs 15 residues. The CDR3, as DNA: TGCGCCAGCAGCCCGCAAGCGGGGGTCTTGAATGAGCAGTTCTTC. It is translated as CASSPQAGVLNEQFF. The full variable domain, its missing parts supplied by reference TRBV5-1 and TRBJ2-1, is KAGVTQTPRYLIKTRGQQVTLSCSPISGHRSVSWYQQTPGQGLQFLFEYFSETQRNKGNFPGRFSGRQFSNSRSEMNVSTLELGDSALYLCASSPQAGVLNEQFFGPGTRLTVL.

The chain joins TRBV5-1 to TRBJ2-3, with D perhaps assigned TRBD1 or TRBD2 (7 bases each). The V end lost 0 bases, the J end lost 6 bases, and 17 bases lay between the germline ends. The CDR3 covers 16 residues. Germline assignment: CDR1 SGHRS and CDR2 YFSETQ. The CDR3 loop is CASSLDRGGGTDTQYF. CDR3 coding DNA: TGCGCCAGCAGCTTGGACAGGGGAGGGGGGACGGATACGCAGTATTTT.

This rearrangement joins TRBV10-3 to TRBJ1-5, with 8 bases identical to TRBD1. Germline lookup yields CDR1 ENHRY and CDR2 SYGVKD. CDR3 size: 12 residues. V lost 4 bases and J lost 7; bases outside the gene matches: 0. CDR3 bases: TGTGCCATCAGTGCAGGGGGCCAGCCCCAGCATTTT. It yields the protein CAISAGGQPQHF.

This chain uses TRBV13 with TRBJ2-3, with a possible D match to TRBD2 (6 bases). The CDR3 is 16 amino acids. Germline lookup yields CDR1 PRHDT and CDR2 FYEKMQ (reference sequence). V dropped 1 base and J dropped 0 bases, with 11 bases sitting between them. Written as DNA, the CDR3 is TGTGCCAGCAGCTTAGACAGCGGGCATAGCACAGATACGCAGTATTTT. Translating gives CASSLDSGHSTDTQYF. The full variable domain, in which reference TRBV13 and TRBJ2-3 provide the parts outside the CDR3, is AAGVIQSPRHLIKEKRETATLKCYPIPRHDTVYWYQQGPGQDPQFLISFYEKMQSDKGSIPDRFSAQQFSDYHSELNMSSLELGDSALYFCASSLDSGHSTDTQYFGPGTRLTVL.